What follows are 29 T cell receptor beta chains derived from one specimen sequenced in a study of blood T cell repertoires in COVID-19. Using immunoSEQ multiplex PCR, the repertoire was profiled, and TCRdb retains in-frame clones only, with some absent. The sample holds about 30,000 clones, about 88% seen once. Sequencing used peripheral blood. The receptors were gathered from a man older than 75 with acute or convalescent COVID-19.

The chain is built from TRBV7-8 and TRBJ1-2; 7 bases map to TRBD1. Unmatched junction bases numbered 17, after V lost 5 bases and J lost 5 bases. The length of the CDR3 is 17 residues. CDR1 SGHVS and CDR2 FQNEAQ come from the germline V gene. The CDR3 loop is CASSVTGTVAERYGYTF. In nucleotides, the CDR3 is TGTGCCAGCAGCGTAACCGGGACAGTTGCTGAACGATATGGCTACACCTTC.

This chain links TRBV4-1 with TRBJ2-7; 11 nucleotides align to TRBD2. CDR3 length: 15 residues. V was clipped by 4 bases and J by 6 bases; unmatched bases: 8. Germline V gene sequence: CDR1 MGHRA, CDR2 YSYEKL. The CDR3 loop reads CASSPQVAGGSEQYF. As DNA, the CDR3 is TGCGCCAGCAGCCCCCAGGTAGCGGGAGGGAGCGAGCAGTACTTC.

CDR3: CASTLGVSNYGYTF. CDR3 DNA: TGTGCCAGTACCCTGGGAGTCAGCAACTATGGCTACACCTTC. This chain links TRBV19 with TRBJ1-2; no clear D gene. V lost 7 bases and J lost 2, with 14 bases in between. Germline loops: CDR1 LNHDA, CDR2 SQIVND (reference sequence). The CDR3 extends over 14 amino acids.

The chain is built from TRBV13 and TRBJ2-3; 9 bases are a match to TRBD1. The V gene end was trimmed by 7 bases and the J gene end by 5 bases; junction bases not matched to a gene: 4. Germline V gives CDR1 PRHDT, CDR2 FYEKMQ (reference sequence). The CDR3 covers 13 residues. CDR3 sequence: CASKQGAKDTQYF. The CDR3 bases are TGTGCCAGCAAACAGGGGGCGAAAGATACGCAGTATTTT. Full variable domain (rest looked up from reference TRBV13 and TRBJ2-3): AAGVIQSPRHLIKEKRETATLKCYPIPRHDTVYWYQQGPGQDPQFLISFYEKMQSDKGSIPDRFSAQQFSDYHSELNMSSLELGDSALYFCASKQGAKDTQYFGPGTRLTVL.

The chain is built from TRBV19 and TRBJ1-1; TRBD1 matches at 7 bases. This CDR3 has 15 residues. Germline assignment: CDR1 LNHDA and CDR2 SQIVND (reference sequence). V lost 5 bases to trimming and J lost 5 bases; unmatched junction nucleotides: 11. CDR3 residues: CASSHRQGVPTEAFF. Written as DNA, the CDR3 is TGTGCCAGTAGTCACCGACAGGGTGTACCGACTGAAGCTTTCTTT.

The rearrangement joins TRBV28 to TRBJ2-1; 13 bases match TRBD2. The germline V gene encodes CDR1 MDHEN and CDR2 SYDVKM. The CDR3 runs to 17 residues. Germline trimming cut 5 bases from V and 5 bases from J; bases unmatched to any gene: 9. The CDR3, as DNA: TGTGCCAGCAGTATGACCCTTACTAGCGGGAGGGACAATGAGCAGTTCTTC. Translating it yields CASSMTLTSGRDNEQFF.

The chain carries TRBV30 and TRBJ1-2, with TRBD1 as a possible D gene (6 bases). This CDR3 has 13 residues. Trimming stripped 2 bases from V and 3 bases from J, with 10 bases between. The germline V gene encodes CDR1 GTSNPN and CDR2 SVGIG (reference sequence). CDR3 sequence (DNA): TGTGCCTGGAGTCCGGCAGGGGACTATGGCTACACCTTC. It codes for CAWSPAGDYGYTF. Full variable domain (rest looked up from reference TRBV30 and TRBJ1-2): SQTIHQWPATLVQPVGSPLSLECTVEGTSNPNLYWYRQAAGRGLQLLFYSVGIGQISSEVPQNLSASRPQDRQFILSSKKLLLSDSGFYLCAWSPAGDYGYTFGSGTRLTVV.

The V and J genes are TRBV5-4 and TRBJ1-1, with D possibly matching TRBD1 (6 bases). From germline, CDR1 is SGHNT and CDR2 YYREEE (reference sequence). The CDR3 extends over 14 amino acids. The V gene lost 4 bases and the J gene lost 3 bases, with 13 bases spanning the gap. The CDR3 sequence is CASSLGAGDTEAFF. The CDR3 region has the DNA TGTGCCAGCAGCCTGGGGGCAGGGGACACTGAAGCTTTCTTT.

The genes are TRBV28 and TRBJ2-7, with 8 bases that match TRBD1. In germline, CDR1 is MDHEN, CDR2 SYDVKM. The CDR3 extends over 14 amino acids. Unmatched junction bases numbered 8, after V lost 4 bases and J lost 6 bases. This CDR3 reads CASSSSDRAVEQYF. Written as DNA, the CDR3 is TGTGCCAGCAGTTCCTCGGACAGGGCTGTCGAGCAGTACTTC.

As for this clone: Relative to the germline gene, one junction end is altered; a read error may explain this. The genes are TRBV3-1 (or the pseudogene TRBV3-2) and TRBJ2-3, with D tentatively TRBD1 or TRBD2 (5 bases each). The CDR3 has 15 amino acids. CDR1 and CDR2 from the germline V gene are LGHDT and YNNKEL (reference sequence). The CDR3 DNA follows: TGTGCCAGCACCCAAGCGGCCTCCTATAGGGGTACGCAGTATTTT. This translates into CASTQAASYRGTQYF.

V usage is TRBV3-1 (or the pseudogene TRBV3-2) and J usage is TRBJ2-7; D call uncertain. CDR1 is LGHDT and CDR2 is YNNKEL in the germline V gene (reference sequence). Trimming shortened V by 0 bases and J by 2 bases, and 8 bases separated the two germline ends. The CDR3 loop spans 14 amino acids. The DNA of the CDR3 is TGTGCCAGCAGCCAAGACCATGCGACCTACGAGCAGTACTTC. It yields the protein CASSQDHATYEQYF.

The chain employs TRBV7-9 and TRBJ2-7, with D possibly matching TRBD2 (5 bases). Germline CDR1 reads SEHNR; CDR2 reads FQNEAQ (reference sequence). Between the trimmed V and J ends, which lost 3 bases and 4 bases, there was a span of 10 bases. The length of the CDR3 is 13 residues. The DNA for the CDR3 is TGTGCCAGCAGCTTGGCAGCGGAATACGAGCAGTACTTC. It translates to CASSLAAEYEQYF.

This clone has just a few counts. The genes are TRBV28 and TRBJ2-7; 10 positions agree with TRBD2. V lost 3 bases and J lost 1; bases outside the gene matches: 9. CDR1 and CDR2 from the germline V gene are MDHEN and SYDVKM. The CDR3 has 17 residues. Written as DNA, the CDR3 is TGTGCCAGCAGTTTCGCCCTACTAGCGGGACCTTCCTACGAGCAGTACTTC. Translated: CASSFALLAGPSYEQYF.

This chain connects TRBV7-2 to TRBJ1-1, with D possibly being TRBD1 (5 bases). The V end lost 7 bases, the J end lost 7 bases, and 28 bases lay between the germline ends. The CDR3 runs to 17 residues. The V gene's germline CDR1 is SGHTA and CDR2 FQGNSA. The CDR3 reads CASNLGAGIPRRDEAFF. CDR3 in DNA: TGTGCCAGCAACCTTGGGGCAGGGATTCCCAGACGAGATGAAGCTTTCTTT.

The chain is built from TRBV29-1 and TRBJ2-1; D gene uncertain. Germline-derived CDR1 and CDR2 are SQVTM and ANQGSEA. V gave up 1 base and J gave up 3 bases, with 16 bases separating them. The length of the CDR3 is 16 residues. CDR3 amino acids: CSVEAPYERGYNEQFF. The CDR3 DNA reads TGCAGCGTTGAAGCTCCTTATGAGCGCGGCTACAATGAGCAGTTCTTC.

The chain couples TRBV18 to TRBJ1-4; D possibly corresponds to TRBD1 (5 bases). Trimming took 5 bases from V and 7 from J, leaving 17 bases between them. The CDR3 is 15 amino acids. Per germline, CDR1 KGHSH and CDR2 LQKENI. DNA for the CDR3: TGTGCCAGCTCAAACCCGGGGCCGGGGGGTGAAAAACTGTTTTTT. Residues: CASSNPGPGGEKLFF.

The rearrangement uses TRBV28 and TRBJ1-2; D is uncertain. The CDR3 runs 16 residues. V was cut by 4 bases and J by 2 bases, with 17 bases left in between. The germline V gene has CDR1 MDHEN and CDR2 SYDVKM. CDR3 coding DNA: TGTGCCAGCAGTTCACCCTCCGACATGAAGAACTATGGCTACACCTTC. This sequence encodes CASSSPSDMKNYGYTF.

This clone was counted once. This chain joins TRBV19 and TRBJ2-5, with TRBD2 identical over 10 bases. The germline V gene has CDR1 LNHDA and CDR2 SQIVND (reference sequence). J gave up 2 bases and V 0 bases, and 12 bases lay outside the gene matches. The CDR3 runs 19 residues. The CDR3 spells CASSIEGLAGALTQETQYF. In DNA form, the CDR3 reads TGTGCCAGTAGTATAGAGGGCCTAGCGGGAGCCCTGACTCAAGAGACCCAGTACTTC.

The DNA for the CDR3 is TGTGCCAGCAGCTTAGCGGGACGGGAGGCCTACAATGAGCAGTTCTTC. Amino acids: CASSLAGREAYNEQFF. The chain has TRBV7-8 and TRBJ2-1, with 7 bases fitting TRBD2. Germline V gene sequence: CDR1 SGHVS, CDR2 FQNEAQ. CDR3 length: 16 amino acids. The J segment lost 2 bases and the V segment lost 0 bases, leaving 4 bases of the junction unmatched.

This chain links TRBV2 with TRBJ1-2; no clear D. The CDR3 has 15 amino acids. CDR1 and CDR2 from the germline V gene are SNHLY and FYNNEI. V lost 6 bases, J lost 3 bases, and 17 bases lay in between. CDR3 DNA sequence: TGTGCCAGCAGGGCGGACTCCACCTTCTACTATGGCTACACCTTC. It codes for CASRADSTFYYGYTF. The variable domain in full, completed from reference TRBV2 and TRBJ1-2, reads EPEVTQTPSHQVTQMGQEVILRCVPISNHLYFYWYRQILGQKVEFLVSFYNNEISEKSEIFDDQFSVERPDGSNFTLKIRSTKLEDSAMYFCASRADSTFYYGYTFGSGTRLTVV.

This clone appeared once. V gene TRBV7-9 combines with J gene TRBJ1-2, with no clear D. The ends were cut back, 7 bases at V and 5 bases at J, with 11 bases in the middle. Germline V lookup: CDR1 SEHNR, CDR2 FQNEAQ (reference sequence). The CDR3 totals 12 residues. CDR3: CASTKERYGYTF. CDR3 nucleotides: TGTGCCAGCACCAAGGAGAGGTATGGCTACACCTTC. Using reference TRBV7-9 and TRBJ1-2 for the parts outside the CDR3, the full variable domain is DTGVSQNPRHKITKRGQNVTFRCDPISEHNRLYWYRQTLGQGPEFLTYFQNEAQLEKSRLLSDRFSAERPKGSFSTLEIQRTEQGDSAMYLCASTKERYGYTFGSGTRLTVV.

The chain is built from TRBV10-3 and TRBJ1-1; D is unclear. The CDR3 covers 14 residues. Trimming cost V 4 bases and J 7 bases, with 16 bases left between them. Germline V gene sequence: CDR1 ENHRY, CDR2 SYGVKD. CDR3 DNA sequence: TGTGCCATCAGTGCGTCTTGGGCAGAACATGAAGCTTTCTTT. Amino acids: CAISASWAEHEAFF.

The chain recombines TRBV5-1 with TRBJ2-1; 16 nucleotides align to TRBD2. This CDR3 region has 19 residues. Trimming took 5 bases from V and 3 from J; bases not matched to a gene: 11. Germline V CDR1 and CDR2: SGHRS, YFSETQ. Here the CDR3 DNA reads TGCGCCAGCAGTCCTACGGGACTAGCGGGAGGGGAGCTCTACAATGAGCAGTTCTTC. Residues: CASSPTGLAGGELYNEQFF.

The chain employs TRBV9 and TRBJ2-5; D not certain. Germline V gene lookup returns CDR1 SGDLS and CDR2 YYNGEE. Trimming pared 0 bases from V and 4 bases from J, leaving 10 bases between. This CDR3 region has 14 residues. Here the CDR3 DNA reads TGTGCCAGCAGCGTAGGGCAAACACGAGAGACCCAGTACTTC. It translates to CASSVGQTRETQYF.

The chain combines TRBV3-1 (or the pseudogene TRBV3-2) with TRBJ1-2, with 7 bases that match TRBD1. The CDR3 is made up of 15 amino acids. CDR1 is LGHDT, CDR2 YNNKEL, per germline (reference sequence). The ends lost 1 base at V and 5 bases at J; junction bases unmatched: 7. Here the CDR3 reads CASSQVIGTVYGYTF. For the CDR3, the DNA is TGTGCCAGCAGCCAAGTAATTGGGACAGTTTATGGCTACACCTTC.

This chain links TRBV9 with TRBJ1-6; D may be TRBD1 (5 bases). Germline V gene data show CDR1 as SGDLS and CDR2 as YYNGEE. This CDR3 is built from 14 residues. V lost 0 bases and J 7 bases, leaving 8 bases between the germline ends. CDR3 coding DNA: TGTGCCAGCAGCGTAGACGGGGGGAATTCACCCCTCCACTTT. The encoded protein is CASSVDGGNSPLHF. The whole variable domain, filled in from reference TRBV9 and TRBJ1-6, reads DSGVTQTPKHLITATGQRVTLRCSPRSGDLSVYWYQQSLDQGLQFLIQYYNGEERAKGNILERFSAQQFPDLHSELNLSSLELGDSALYFCASSVDGGNSPLHFGNGTRLTVT.

The gene calls are TRBV11-2 and TRBJ2-1, with D perhaps TRBD1 (5 bases). The V gene's germline CDR1 is SGHAT and CDR2 FQNNGV. V was cut by 8 bases and J by 7 bases, with 24 bases left in between. The CDR3 length is 16 residues. The CDR3 DNA is TGTGCCAGCCGATTAATCCGGAGCAGGGAACGGAATGAGCAGTTCTTC. This sequence encodes CASRLIRSRERNEQFF.

This clone has a single count. V and J are TRBV7-2 and TRBJ1-1, with 7 bases identical to TRBD1. The CDR3 is 13 residues long. Germline values: CDR1 SGHTA, CDR2 FQGNSA. V shed 6 bases and J 6 bases; nucleotides not matched to a gene: 7. CDR3 nucleotide sequence: TGTGCCAGCAGTTTCGACAGGGACGCTGAAGCTTTCTTT. This gives the protein CASSFDRDAEAFF.

This clone was picked up a small number of times. This sequence joins TRBV9 and TRBJ2-3; 12 nucleotides align to TRBD2. The germline V gene has CDR1 SGDLS and CDR2 YYNGEE. The CDR3 covers 17 residues. V dropped 4 bases and J dropped 3; count of bases not matched to a gene: 9. The CDR3 is CASSRVTSGSWTDTQYF. Written as DNA, the CDR3 is TGTGCCAGCAGCCGAGTGACTAGCGGGAGTTGGACAGATACGCAGTATTTT.